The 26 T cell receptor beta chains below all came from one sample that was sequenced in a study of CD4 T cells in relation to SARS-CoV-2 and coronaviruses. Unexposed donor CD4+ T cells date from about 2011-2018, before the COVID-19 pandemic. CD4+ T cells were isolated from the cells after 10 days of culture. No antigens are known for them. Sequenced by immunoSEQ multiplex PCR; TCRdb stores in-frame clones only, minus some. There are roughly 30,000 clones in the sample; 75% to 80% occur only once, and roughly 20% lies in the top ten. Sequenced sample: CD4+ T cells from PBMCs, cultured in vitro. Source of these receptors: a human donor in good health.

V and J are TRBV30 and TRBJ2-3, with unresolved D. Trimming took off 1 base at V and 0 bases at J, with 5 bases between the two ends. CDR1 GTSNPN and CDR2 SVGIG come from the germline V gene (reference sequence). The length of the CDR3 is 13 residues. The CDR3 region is CAWSAPSTDTQYF. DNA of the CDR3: TGTGCCTGGAGTGCCCCTAGCACAGATACGCAGTATTTT.

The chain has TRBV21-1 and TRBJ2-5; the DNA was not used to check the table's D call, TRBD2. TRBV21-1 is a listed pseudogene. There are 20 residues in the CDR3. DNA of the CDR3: TGTGCCAGCAGCAAAGTATTACGGACTAGCGGTTCTCAGCCGGGGGAGACCCAGTACTTC. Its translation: CASSKVLRTSGSQPGETQYF.

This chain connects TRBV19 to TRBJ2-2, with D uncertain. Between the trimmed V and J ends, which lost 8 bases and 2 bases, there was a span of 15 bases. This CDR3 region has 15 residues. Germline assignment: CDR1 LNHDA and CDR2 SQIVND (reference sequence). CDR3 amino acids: CASFPWAANTGELFF. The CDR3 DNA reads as TGTGCCAGTTTCCCGTGGGCAGCAAACACCGGGGAGCTGTTTTTT.

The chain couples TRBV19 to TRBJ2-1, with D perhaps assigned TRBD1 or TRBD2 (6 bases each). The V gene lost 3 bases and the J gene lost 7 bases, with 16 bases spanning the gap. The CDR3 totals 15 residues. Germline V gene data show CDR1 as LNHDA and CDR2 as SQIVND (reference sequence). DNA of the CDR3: TGTGCCAGTAGTATGTTTGGAGGGCAGGGGAATGAGCAGTTCTTC. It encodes CASSMFGGQGNEQFF.

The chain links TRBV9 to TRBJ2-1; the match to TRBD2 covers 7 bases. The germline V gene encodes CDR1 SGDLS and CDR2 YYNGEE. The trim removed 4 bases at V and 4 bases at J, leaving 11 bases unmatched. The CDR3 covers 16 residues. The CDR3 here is CASSNPGRGLYNEQFF. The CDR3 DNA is TGTGCCAGCAGCAACCCGGGGAGGGGTCTATACAATGAGCAGTTCTTC.

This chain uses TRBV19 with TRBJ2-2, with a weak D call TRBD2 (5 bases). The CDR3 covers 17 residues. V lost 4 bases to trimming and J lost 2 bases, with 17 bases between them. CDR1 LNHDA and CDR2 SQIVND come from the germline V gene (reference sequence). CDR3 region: CASSTPLGSANTGELFF. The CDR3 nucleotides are TGTGCCAGTAGTACGCCCCTGGGTAGCGCAAACACCGGGGAGCTGTTTTTT.

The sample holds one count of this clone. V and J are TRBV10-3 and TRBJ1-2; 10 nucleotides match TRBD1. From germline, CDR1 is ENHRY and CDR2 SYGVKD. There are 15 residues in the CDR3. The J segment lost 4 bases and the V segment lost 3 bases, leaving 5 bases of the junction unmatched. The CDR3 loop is CAISEFGQGGYGYTF. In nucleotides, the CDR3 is TGTGCCATCAGTGAATTTGGACAGGGGGGCTATGGCTACACCTTC.

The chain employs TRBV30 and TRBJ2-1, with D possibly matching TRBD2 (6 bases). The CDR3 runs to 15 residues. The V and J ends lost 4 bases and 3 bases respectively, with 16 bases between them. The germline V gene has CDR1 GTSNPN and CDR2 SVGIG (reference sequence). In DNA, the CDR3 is TGTGCCTGGAACGACCCGCCGGGACTCTACAATGAGCAGTTCTTC. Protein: CAWNDPPGLYNEQFF.

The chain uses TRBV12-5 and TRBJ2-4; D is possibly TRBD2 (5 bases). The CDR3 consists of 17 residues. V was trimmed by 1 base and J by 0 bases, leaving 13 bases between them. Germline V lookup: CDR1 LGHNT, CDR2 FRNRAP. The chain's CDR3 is CASGLDRRELAKNIQYF. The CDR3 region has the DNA TGTGCTAGTGGTTTGGACCGACGGGAACTAGCCAAAAACATTCAGTACTTC.

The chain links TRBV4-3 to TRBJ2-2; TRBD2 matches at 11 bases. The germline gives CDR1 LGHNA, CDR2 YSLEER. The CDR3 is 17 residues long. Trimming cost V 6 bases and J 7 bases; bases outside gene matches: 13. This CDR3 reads CASRELAGGPLGGELFF. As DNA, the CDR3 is TGCGCCAGCAGGGAGCTAGCGGGGGGCCCGTTGGGCGGGGAGCTGTTTTTT.

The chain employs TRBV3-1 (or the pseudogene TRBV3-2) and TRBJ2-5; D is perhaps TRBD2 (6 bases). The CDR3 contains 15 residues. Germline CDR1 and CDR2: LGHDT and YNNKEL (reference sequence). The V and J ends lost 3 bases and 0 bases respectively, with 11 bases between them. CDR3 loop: CASSQGLGYQETQYF. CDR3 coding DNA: TGTGCCAGCAGCCAGGGACTTGGGTACCAAGAGACCCAGTACTTC.

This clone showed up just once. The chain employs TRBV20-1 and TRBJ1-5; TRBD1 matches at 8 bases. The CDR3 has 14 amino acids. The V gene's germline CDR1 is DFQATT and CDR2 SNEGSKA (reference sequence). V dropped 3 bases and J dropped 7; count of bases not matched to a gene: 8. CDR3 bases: TGCAGTGCTAGTTTGGCAGGGGGCTACCAGCCCCAGCATTTT. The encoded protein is CSASLAGGYQPQHF.

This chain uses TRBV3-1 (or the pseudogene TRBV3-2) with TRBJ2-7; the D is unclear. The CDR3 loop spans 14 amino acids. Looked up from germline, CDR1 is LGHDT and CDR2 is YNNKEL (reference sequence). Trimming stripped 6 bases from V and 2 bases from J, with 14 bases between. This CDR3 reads CASRQDRGPYEQYF. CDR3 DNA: TGTGCCAGCAGGCAGGACCGTGGCCCCTACGAGCAGTACTTC.

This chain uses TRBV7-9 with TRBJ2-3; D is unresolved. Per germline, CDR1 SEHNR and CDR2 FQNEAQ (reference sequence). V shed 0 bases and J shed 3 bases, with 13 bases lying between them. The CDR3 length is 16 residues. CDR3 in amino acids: CASSLAVSSLTDTQYF. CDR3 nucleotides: TGTGCCAGCAGCTTAGCGGTCTCGTCCCTTACAGATACGCAGTATTTT.

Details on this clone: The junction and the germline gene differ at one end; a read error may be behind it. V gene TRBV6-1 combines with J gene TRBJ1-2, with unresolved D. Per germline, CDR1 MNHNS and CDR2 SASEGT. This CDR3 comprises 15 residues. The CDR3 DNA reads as TGTGCCAGCAGAGAAGGCCCGGGGAGGGCCTATGGCTACACCTTC. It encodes CASREGPGRAYGYTF.

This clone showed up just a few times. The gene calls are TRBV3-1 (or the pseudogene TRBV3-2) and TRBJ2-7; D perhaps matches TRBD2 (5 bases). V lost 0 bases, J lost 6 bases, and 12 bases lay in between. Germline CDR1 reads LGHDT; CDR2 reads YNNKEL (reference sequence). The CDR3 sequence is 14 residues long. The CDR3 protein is CASSQDPEVFEQYF. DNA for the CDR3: TGTGCCAGCAGCCAAGATCCGGAGGTTTTCGAGCAGTACTTC.

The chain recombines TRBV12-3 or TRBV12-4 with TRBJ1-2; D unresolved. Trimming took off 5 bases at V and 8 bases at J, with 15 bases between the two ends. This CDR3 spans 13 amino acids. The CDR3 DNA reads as TGTGCCAGCAGTCCACGGGGAGTGTCGGGCTACACCTTC. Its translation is CASSPRGVSGYTF.

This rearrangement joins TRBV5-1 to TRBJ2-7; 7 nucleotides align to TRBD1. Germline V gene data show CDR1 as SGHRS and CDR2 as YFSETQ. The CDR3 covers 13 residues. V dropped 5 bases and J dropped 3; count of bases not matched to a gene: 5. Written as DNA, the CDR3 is TGCGCCAGCAGAGAGGGACAGCTCTACGAGCAGTACTTC. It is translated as CASREGQLYEQYF.

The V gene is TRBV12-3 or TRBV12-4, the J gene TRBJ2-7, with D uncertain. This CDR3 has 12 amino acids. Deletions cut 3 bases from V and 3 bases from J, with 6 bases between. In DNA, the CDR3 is TGTGCCAGCAGTTTTAATATCTACGAGCAGTACTTC. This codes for CASSFNIYEQYF.

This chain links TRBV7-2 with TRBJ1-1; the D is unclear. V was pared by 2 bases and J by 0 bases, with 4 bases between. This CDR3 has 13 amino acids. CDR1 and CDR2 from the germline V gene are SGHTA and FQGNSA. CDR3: CASSLLMNTEAFF. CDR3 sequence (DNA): TGTGCCAGCAGCTTACTGATGAACACTGAAGCTTTCTTT. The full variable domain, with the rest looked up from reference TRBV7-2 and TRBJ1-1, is GAGVSQSPSNKVTEKGKDVELRCDPISGHTALYWYRQSLGQGLEFLIYFQGNSAPDKSGLPSDRFSAERTGGSVSTLTIQRTQQEDSAVYLCASSLLMNTEAFFGQGTRLTVV.

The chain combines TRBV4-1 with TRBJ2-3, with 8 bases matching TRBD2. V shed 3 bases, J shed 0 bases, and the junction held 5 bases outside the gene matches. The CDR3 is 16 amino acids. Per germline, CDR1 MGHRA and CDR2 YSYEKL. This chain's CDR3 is CASSQGGRSSTDTQYF. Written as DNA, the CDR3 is TGCGCCAGCAGCCAGGGCGGGAGGTCAAGCACAGATACGCAGTATTTT.

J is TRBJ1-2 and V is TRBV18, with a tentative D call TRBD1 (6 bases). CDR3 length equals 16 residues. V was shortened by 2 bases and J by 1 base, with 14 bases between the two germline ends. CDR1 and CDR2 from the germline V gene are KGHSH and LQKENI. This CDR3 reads CASSPRGQGNNYGYTF. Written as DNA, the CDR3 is TGTGCCAGCTCACCAAGAGGCCAGGGGAATAACTATGGCTACACCTTC. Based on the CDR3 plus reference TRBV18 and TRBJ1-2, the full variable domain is NAGVMQNPRHLVRRRGQEARLRCSPMKGHSHVYWYRQLPEEGLKFMVYLQKENIIDESGMPKERFSAEFPKEGPSILRIQQVVRGDSAAYFCASSPRGQGNNYGYTFGSGTRLTVV.

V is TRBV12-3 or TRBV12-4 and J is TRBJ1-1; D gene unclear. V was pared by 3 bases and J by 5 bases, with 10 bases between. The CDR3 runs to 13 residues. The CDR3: CASSFPGRTEAFF. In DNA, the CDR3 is TGTGCCAGCAGTTTCCCCGGGAGGACTGAAGCTTTCTTT.

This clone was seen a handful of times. Written as DNA, the CDR3 is TGTGCCACTGCAGCCTGGACTAGCGGAAACACCGGGGAGCTGTTTTTT. Encoded protein: CATAAWTSGNTGELFF. V is TRBV2 and J is TRBJ2-2; 10 positions agree with TRBD2. Germline V gene sequence: CDR1 SNHLY, CDR2 FYNNEI. This CDR3 contains 16 residues. V lost 10 bases and J lost 2; bases outside the gene matches: 10.

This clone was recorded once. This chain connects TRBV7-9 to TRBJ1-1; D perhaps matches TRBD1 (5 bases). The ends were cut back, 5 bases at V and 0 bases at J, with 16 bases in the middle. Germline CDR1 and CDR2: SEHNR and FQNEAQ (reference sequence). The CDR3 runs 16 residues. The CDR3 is CASSPGGWGMNTEAFF. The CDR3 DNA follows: TGTGCCAGCAGCCCGGGGGGTTGGGGTATGAACACTGAAGCTTTCTTT.

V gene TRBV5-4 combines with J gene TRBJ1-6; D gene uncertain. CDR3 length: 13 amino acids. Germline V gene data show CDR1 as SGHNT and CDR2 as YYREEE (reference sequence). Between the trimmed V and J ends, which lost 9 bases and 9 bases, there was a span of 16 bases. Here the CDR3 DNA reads TGTGCCACCTCCCAGGTGGAGGGTTCACCCCTCCACTTT. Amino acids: CATSQVEGSPLHF.